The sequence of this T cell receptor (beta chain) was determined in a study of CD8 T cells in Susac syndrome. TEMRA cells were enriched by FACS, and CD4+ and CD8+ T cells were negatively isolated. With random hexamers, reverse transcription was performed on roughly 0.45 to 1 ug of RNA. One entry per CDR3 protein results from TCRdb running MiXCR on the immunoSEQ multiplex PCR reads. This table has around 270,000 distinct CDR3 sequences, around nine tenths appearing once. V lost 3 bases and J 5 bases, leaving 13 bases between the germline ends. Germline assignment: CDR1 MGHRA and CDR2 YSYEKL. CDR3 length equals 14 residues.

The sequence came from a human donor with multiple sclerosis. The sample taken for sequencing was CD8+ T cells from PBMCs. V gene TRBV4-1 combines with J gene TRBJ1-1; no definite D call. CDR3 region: CASSHKREATEAFF. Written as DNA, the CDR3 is TGCGCCAGCAGCCATAAACGGGAAGCAACTGAAGCTTTCTTT.